These 18 T cell receptor beta chains were sequenced from one sample in a study of graft-versus-host responses after intestinal transplantation. The antigens of these receptors remain unknown. The repertoire was sequenced with immunoSEQ multiplex PCR; TCRdb's copy has only in-frame clones and lacks some. The sample has around 78,000 clones; around nine tenths are singletons. Sequencing used unstimulated CD8+ T cells sorted from spleen or lymph node cells, obtained before transplant. The receptors were gathered from a human donor who was the organ donor for an intestinal transplant.

The count of this clone is one. Here the CDR3 reads CASSPWGGNYGYTF. The DNA for the CDR3 is TGTGCCAGCAGCCCTTGGGGGGGGAACTATGGCTACACCTTC. The gene calls are TRBV5-6 and TRBJ1-2, with a possible D match to TRBD1 (5 bases). Trimming removed 4 bases from V and 2 bases from J, with 12 bases in between. This CDR3 has 14 residues. The germline CDR1 and CDR2 sequences are SGHDT and YYEEEE. Full variable domain (rest looked up from reference TRBV5-6 and TRBJ1-2): DAGVTQSPTHLIKTRGQQVTLRCSPKSGHDTVSWYQQALGQGPQFIFQYYEEEERQRGNFPDRFSGHQFPNYSSELNVNALLLGDSALYLCASSPWGGNYGYTFGSGTRLTVV.

This chain uses TRBV5-4 with TRBJ1-4; D remains unclear. V was cut by 4 bases and J by 6 bases, with 25 bases left in between. Germline V gene sequence: CDR1 SGHNT, CDR2 YYREEE (reference sequence). This CDR3 has 18 residues. In DNA form, the CDR3 reads TGTGCCAGCAGCGTAGGACCAGTACCGGACGAAGATTATGAAAAACTGTTTTTT. This sequence encodes CASSVGPVPDEDYEKLFF.

This clone was detected only a few times. At the DNA level, this CDR3 is encoded by other sequences in the same sample as well. The CDR3 sequence: CASSDGTNTGELFF. CDR3 sequence (DNA): TGTGCCAGCAGTGACGGGACTAACACCGGGGAGCTGTTTTTT. This sequence joins TRBV6-4 and TRBJ2-2, with a tentative D call TRBD2 (6 bases). V lost 2 bases to trimming and J lost 2 bases, with 6 bases between them. The CDR3 is 14 amino acids. The germline V gene encodes CDR1 MRHNA and CDR2 SNTAGT.

The chain has TRBV9 and TRBJ1-5, with D possibly TRBD1 on 6 matching bases. The CDR3 is 15 residues long. The germline V gene encodes CDR1 SGDLS and CDR2 YYNGEE. The V end was cut by 0 bases, the J end by 4 bases, with 11 bases between. The CDR3: CASSVDAGANQPQHF. CDR3 nucleotide sequence: TGTGCCAGCAGCGTAGATGCAGGGGCTAATCAGCCCCAGCATTTT.

The chain employs TRBV30 and TRBJ1-1, with unresolved D. Germline V lookup: CDR1 GTSNPN, CDR2 SVGIG (reference sequence). Trimming took 1 base from V and 6 from J, leaving 9 bases between them. The CDR3 extends over 12 amino acids. In nucleotides, the CDR3 is TGTGCCTGGAGTGATGACACCCCTGAAGCTTTCTTT. Its protein is CAWSDDTPEAFF.

The genes are TRBV28 and TRBJ1-4; weak D call: TRBD1 (5 bases). CDR3 length: 16 amino acids. Germline CDR1 and CDR2: MDHEN and SYDVKM. The germline V and J ends were trimmed by 10 bases and 4 bases, with 22 bases remaining between them. For the CDR3, the DNA is TGTGCCACCACTAGCATGTGGGACGAGGGTAATGAAAAACTGTTTTTT. Encoded protein: CATTSMWDEGNEKLFF.

The chain employs TRBV10-1 and TRBJ2-2, with TRBD2 identical over 7 bases. The V segment lost 8 bases and the J segment 6 bases; nucleotides outside the gene matches: 6. CDR3 size: 13 residues. From germline, CDR1 is WNHNN and CDR2 SYGVQD (reference sequence). This CDR3 is CASGSGGAGELFF. DNA for the CDR3: TGCGCCAGCGGATCGGGGGGAGCCGGGGAGCTGTTTTTT.

The gene calls are TRBV4-1 and TRBJ2-7; tentatively, D is TRBD1 (6 bases). This CDR3 is built from 16 residues. The V and J ends lost 5 bases and 0 bases respectively, with 17 bases between them. CDR1 and CDR2 from the germline V gene are MGHRA and YSYEKL. The CDR3: CASSFISLDSSYEQYF. The CDR3 DNA reads as TGCGCCAGCAGCTTCATTTCATTGGACAGCTCCTACGAGCAGTACTTC.

The chain uses TRBV28 and TRBJ1-1, with D unclear. Per the germline V gene, CDR1 is MDHEN and CDR2 is SYDVKM. CDR3 length equals 13 residues. The germline V and J ends were trimmed by 3 bases and 5 bases, with 10 bases remaining between them. CDR3 sequence reads: CASSFDLSTEAFF. The CDR3 DNA follows: TGTGCCAGCAGTTTTGATTTGAGTACTGAAGCTTTCTTT.

The genes are TRBV9 and TRBJ2-5; unclear D gene. The DNA end favors TRBJ2-7, so the J call may be wrong. CDR3 size: 14 residues. Germline V gives CDR1 SGDLS, CDR2 YYNGEE. The CDR3 nucleotides are TGTGCCAGCAGCGTAGCTCCGAGCTCCTACGAGCAGTACTTC. Residues: CASSVAPSSYEQYF.

This rearrangement joins TRBV27 to TRBJ1-5; D is uncertain. Trimming cost V 0 bases and J 6 bases, with 9 bases left between them. CDR1 and CDR2 from the germline V gene are MNHEY and SMNVEV (reference sequence). This CDR3 spans 14 amino acids. The CDR3 coding sequence is TGTGCCAGCAGTTTATCGAAATCGGGTCAGCCCCAGCATTTT. It yields the protein CASSLSKSGQPQHF.

The chain employs TRBV7-8 and TRBJ2-7, with 9 bases matching TRBD1. Germline V gene lookup returns CDR1 SGHVS and CDR2 FQNEAQ. CDR3 length: 15 residues. V gave up 1 base and J gave up 3 bases; unmatched junction bases: 4. CDR3 sequence: CASSLGGTGIYEQYF. The CDR3 nucleotides read TGTGCCAGCAGCTTAGGAGGGACAGGGATCTACGAGCAGTACTTC.

The J gene is TRBJ2-1, the V gene TRBV28, with a possible D match to TRBD2 (6 bases). V dropped 5 bases and J dropped 7 bases, with 9 bases sitting between them. CDR1 is MDHEN and CDR2 is SYDVKM in the germline V gene. This CDR3 has 12 residues. The CDR3 loop reads CASSPTRNEQFF. The CDR3 nucleotides read TGTGCCAGCAGTCCGACTAGAAATGAGCAGTTCTTC.

This rearrangement joins TRBV6-1 to TRBJ2-1; TRBD1 is a possible D gene (6 bases). Germline loops: CDR1 MNHNS, CDR2 SASEGT. Trimming took 6 bases from V and 6 from J, leaving 18 bases between them. The CDR3 consists of 15 residues. This CDR3 reads CASRERQDRGNEQFF. The CDR3 DNA follows: TGTGCCAGCAGAGAACGACAGGACCGGGGCAATGAGCAGTTCTTC.

This clone has only one observation. The rearrangement links TRBV11-3 to TRBJ1-1, with unresolved D. The CDR3 length is 12 residues. Germline V gene lookup returns CDR1 SGHNT and CDR2 YENEEA. Trimming stripped 5 bases from V and 1 base from J, with 5 bases between. DNA for the CDR3: TGTGCCAGCAGCGGTACGAACACTGAAGCTTTCTTT. It specifies CASSGTNTEAFF.

This chain connects TRBV5-6 to TRBJ2-7, with D unclear. This CDR3 comprises 13 residues. Germline V gene sequence: CDR1 SGHDT, CDR2 YYEEEE. V lost 0 bases to trimming and J lost 3 bases, with 7 bases between them. The CDR3 sequence is CASSLGRFYEQYF. The CDR3 DNA reads as TGTGCCAGCAGCTTGGGTAGATTCTACGAGCAGTACTTC.

The V gene is TRBV30, the J gene TRBJ2-7; the match to TRBD1 covers 10 bases. J was trimmed by 2 bases and V by 5 bases; bases with no gene match: 12. CDR1 and CDR2 (germline): GTSNPN, SVGIG (reference sequence). The CDR3 consists of 16 residues. Here the CDR3 reads CAWVNLRDRGTYEQYF. CDR3 nucleotides: TGTGCCTGGGTTAACCTTCGGGACAGGGGAACCTACGAGCAGTACTTC.

The V call is TRBV7-9, the J call TRBJ2-6, with D perhaps assigned TRBD1 or TRBD2 (5 bases each). Trimming shortened V by 2 bases and J by 1 base, and 9 bases separated the two germline ends. The CDR3 runs 16 residues. Germline loops: CDR1 SEHNR, CDR2 FQNEAQ (reference sequence). The CDR3 coding sequence is TGTGCCAGCAGCTTATTAGGGGAGTCTGGGGCCAACGTCCTGACTTTC. This translates into CASSLLGESGANVLTF.